The clone carrying this TCR beta chain was seen more than once but under ten times. Its antigen is not known. The data are from a study of CD8 T cells in ankylosing spondylitis. Study observations and caveats: With a CD8+ phenotype, disease-linked clones were relatively rare in peripheral blood. Matched ankylosing spondylitis synovial fluid reportedly showed significant enrichment of disease-linked clones.

The germline V gene has CDR1 SQVTM and CDR2 ANQGSEA. V lost 7 bases to trimming and J lost 4 bases; unmatched junction nucleotides: 9. The CDR3 has 15 amino acids. In TCRdb, the 5' RACE reads were re-called with MiXCR into one record per CDR3 protein. The table includes roughly 40,000 distinct CDR3 sequences, more than 15% detected once. Specimen: blood. This receptor was taken from a male donor with ankylosing spondylitis or in good health (not recorded which). The V and J genes are TRBV29-1 and TRBJ2-3; the match to TRBD2 covers 12 bases. The CDR3 sequence: CSAATSGGPADTQYF. CDR3 nucleotides: TGCAGCGCTGCTACTAGCGGGGGGCCCGCAGATACGCAGTATTTT.